This T cell receptor beta chain comes out of a study of identical twins. TCRdb called the 5' RACE reads again in MiXCR, with one record for every CDR3 protein. The sample carries 650,000 to 800,000 distinct CDR3 sequences, around 8.3% recorded once. Germline values: CDR1 SQVTM, CDR2 ANQGSEA. The CDR3 has 14 residues. Trimming shortened V by 7 bases and J by 4 bases, and 17 bases separated the two germline ends. This sample was shared with a second study, whose subject was yellow fever vaccine responses in identical twins.

V gene TRBV29-1 combines with J gene TRBJ1-5; perhaps TRBD1 as D (6 bases). The TCR originated in a woman in her late teens or twenties in good health. Material: PBMCs. CDR3 sequence: CSATQGLGNQPQHF. In DNA form, the CDR3 reads TGCAGCGCAACACAGGGCCTAGGAAATCAGCCCCAGCATTTT.